Each of the 19 T cell receptor beta chains below was sequenced from the same sample in a study of cytomegalovirus exposure and HLA in healthy donors. The PCR ran on 60 Vbeta and 13 Jbeta primers. Measured with immunoSEQ multiplex PCR; TCRdb has only the in-frame clones, and not every one. The profile shows roughly 200,000 clones, approximately 86% of them singletons. Sequenced material: PBMCs. These receptor sequences come from a woman aged 25 to 39 in good health and CMV-seronegative.

This clone has a handful of counts. The CDR3 nucleotides are TGTGCCAGCAGCCGCTCGGGGGGGATAGATACGCAGTATTTT. Amino acids: CASSRSGGIDTQYF. The chain is built from TRBV6-5 and TRBJ2-3; 8 bases match TRBD2. Germline assignment: CDR1 MNHEY and CDR2 SVGAGI. V shed 6 bases, J shed 5 bases, and the junction held 7 bases outside the gene matches. This CDR3 is built from 14 residues.

The chain joins TRBV27 to TRBJ2-1; 11 positions agree with TRBD2. From germline, CDR1 is MNHEY and CDR2 SMNVEV (reference sequence). The junction had 7 bases not matched to a gene; V was cut back by 3 bases and J by 0 bases. The CDR3 spans 18 residues. The CDR3 nucleotides are TGTGCCAGCAGTTTCTGGGGGACTAGCGGTAGCTCCTACAATGAGCAGTTCTTC. Protein product: CASSFWGTSGSSYNEQFF.

This chain links TRBV15 with TRBJ2-1, with 10 positions matching TRBD2. The CDR3 loop spans 15 amino acids. J gave up 4 bases and V 3 bases, and 3 bases lay outside the gene matches. Per the germline V gene, CDR1 is LNHNV and CDR2 is YYDKDF (reference sequence). The CDR3 coding sequence is TGTGCCACCAGCAGTCTAGCGGGGGTTTACAATGAGCAGTTCTTC. Its protein product is CATSSLAGVYNEQFF.

The chain employs TRBV7-9 and TRBJ2-3, with 8 nucleotides matching TRBD2. Losses at the gene ends were 5 bases for V and 4 bases for J; bases not matched to a gene: 11. CDR3 size: 16 residues. Germline V CDR1 and CDR2: SEHNR, FQNEAQ (reference sequence). CDR3 nucleotide sequence: TGTGCCAGCAGCCCTAAAATTGGACTAGCATCAGATACGCAGTATTTT. It translates to CASSPKIGLASDTQYF.

Details on this clone: The junction and the germline gene differ at one end; a read error may be behind it. The chain has TRBV7-3 and TRBJ2-3; D perhaps matches TRBD2 (7 bases). This CDR3 is built from 17 residues. In germline, CDR1 is SGHTA, CDR2 FQGTGA. The CDR3 region is CSSSLRGGGGVSDTQYF. The CDR3 bases are TGTTCCAGCAGCTTAAGAGGGGGGGGAGGCGTATCAGATACGCAGTATTTT.

This rearrangement joins TRBV5-1 to TRBJ1-6; unclear D gene. The CDR3 covers 14 residues. Per germline, CDR1 SGHRS and CDR2 YFSETQ. V was clipped by 0 bases and J by 8 bases, with 9 bases between them. CDR3 coding DNA: TGCGCCAGCAGCTTGGACAGATCTCATTCACCCCTCCACTTT. This gives the protein CASSLDRSHSPLHF.

This chain joins TRBV2 and TRBJ2-7; D possibly corresponds to TRBD2 (5 bases). The germline V gene encodes CDR1 SNHLY and CDR2 FYNNEI. V shed 7 bases and J shed 3 bases, with 16 bases lying between them. The CDR3 is made up of 14 amino acids. CDR3 bases: TGTGCCAGCATAAGCGTTAGCGACGTCTACGAGCAGTACTTC. It is translated as CASISVSDVYEQYF.

The chain couples TRBV20-1 to TRBJ1-2; D gene unclear. Germline V gene lookup returns CDR1 DFQATT and CDR2 SNEGSKA (reference sequence). Deletions cut 8 bases from V and 6 bases from J, with 10 bases between. This CDR3 has 10 amino acids. CDR3 bases: TGCAGTTTCGTCGGGGATGGCTACACCTTC. Its translation: CSFVGDGYTF.

The rearrangement joins TRBV27 to TRBJ2-2; D is possibly TRBD1 (5 bases). The V gene lost 5 bases and the J gene lost 6 bases, with 13 bases spanning the gap. CDR1 MNHEY and CDR2 SMNVEV come from the germline V gene (reference sequence). The CDR3 is 14 amino acids. The CDR3 sequence is CASSAIRVPGELFF. CDR3 nucleotides: TGTGCCAGCAGTGCTATCAGGGTACCCGGGGAGCTGTTTTTT.

The chain couples TRBV28 to TRBJ1-5, with D uncertain. The CDR3 has 11 residues. Trimming shortened V by 3 bases and J by 9 bases, and 6 bases separated the two germline ends. Per germline, CDR1 MDHEN and CDR2 SYDVKM. The CDR3 bases are TGTGCCAGCAGTTTTGGCGGGCCCCAGCATTTT. Its translation is CASSFGGPQHF.

The rearrangement links TRBV11-3 to TRBJ2-1; TRBD2 matches 11 bases. Germline lookup yields CDR1 SGHNT and CDR2 YENEEA. After removal of 1 base from V and 7 bases from J, the junction contained 6 bases not matched to a gene. This CDR3 has 16 amino acids. The CDR3 region is CASSLAGTSGLNEQFF. In DNA form, the CDR3 reads TGTGCCAGCAGCTTAGCCGGGACTAGCGGACTAAATGAGCAGTTCTTC.

The chain combines TRBV5-4 with TRBJ2-1; D may be TRBD2 (6 bases). Germline loops: CDR1 SGHNT, CDR2 YYREEE (reference sequence). With 4 bases removed from V and 6 bases from J, the gap between germline ends came to 17 bases. The CDR3 is made up of 15 amino acids. The CDR3 loop is CASSAPPASVNEQFF. In nucleotides, the CDR3 is TGTGCCAGCAGCGCCCCCCCGGCTAGCGTCAATGAGCAGTTCTTC. Variable domain in full (rest from reference TRBV5-4 and TRBJ2-1): ETGVTQSPTHLIKTRGQQVTLRCSSQSGHNTVSWYQQALGQGPQFIFQYYREEENGRGNFPPRFSGLQFPNYSSELNVNALELDDSALYLCASSAPPASVNEQFFGPGTRLTVL.

The gene calls are TRBV28 and TRBJ2-1; 8 positions match TRBD2. From germline, CDR1 is MDHEN and CDR2 SYDVKM. This CDR3 contains 16 residues. V trimming: 5 bases; J trimming: 3 bases; junction bases outside the gene matches: 9. The CDR3 here is CASSQMGSGDYNEQFF. The CDR3 coding sequence is TGTGCCAGCAGTCAAATGGGTAGCGGGGACTACAATGAGCAGTTCTTC.

A few counts support this clone. The chain links TRBV28 to TRBJ1-5, with a weak D call TRBD1 (6 bases). V was clipped by 4 bases and J by 4 bases, with 14 bases between them. The CDR3 loop spans 15 amino acids. The germline gives CDR1 MDHEN, CDR2 SYDVKM. This CDR3 reads CASSSIRQDNQPQHF. For the CDR3, the DNA is TGTGCCAGCAGTTCGATAAGACAGGATAATCAGCCCCAGCATTTT.

This clone was seen more than once but under ten times. V gene TRBV7-9 combines with J gene TRBJ1-6; the D gene is possibly TRBD1 (6 bases). With 5 bases removed from V and 8 bases from J, the gap between germline ends came to 16 bases. This CDR3 has 15 residues. CDR1 is SEHNR and CDR2 is FQNEAQ in the germline V gene (reference sequence). This CDR3 reads CASSRDTQGYSPLHF. The CDR3 nucleotides are TGTGCCAGCAGCCGGGACACCCAGGGGTATTCACCCCTCCACTTT.

The chain has TRBV28 and TRBJ2-5; TRBD2 matches 7 bases. Germline assignment: CDR1 MDHEN and CDR2 SYDVKM. The V gene end was trimmed by 2 bases and the J gene end by 7 bases; junction bases not matched to a gene: 10. The CDR3 spans 15 residues. The CDR3, as DNA: TGTGCCAGCAGTTTACGTGAGCGGGGCCAGCGGACCCAGTACTTC. It yields the protein CASSLRERGQRTQYF.

The chain uses TRBV28 and TRBJ2-2; D perhaps matches TRBD1 (6 bases). Trimming removed 8 bases at V and 6 bases at J, with 22 bases between. This CDR3 comprises 16 residues. Germline V gene data show CDR1 as MDHEN and CDR2 as SYDVKM. The CDR3 DNA sequence: TGTGCCAGCGGAAACCGGGACATAGGGGTAGCCGGGGAGCTGTTTTTT. Translated: CASGNRDIGVAGELFF.

J is TRBJ1-1 and V is TRBV5-4; unclear D gene. Germline CDR1 is SGHNT and CDR2 is YYREEE (reference sequence). V lost 2 bases to trimming and J lost 1 base, with 9 bases between them. The CDR3 consists of 14 residues. DNA for the CDR3: TGTGCCAGCAGCTTTGGGCAAGGGAACACTGAAGCTTTCTTT. Translating it yields CASSFGQGNTEAFF.

The chain uses TRBV7-8 and TRBJ2-7; 11 bases map to TRBD2. V lost 5 bases, J lost 7 bases, and 13 bases stayed unmatched. The CDR3 is 16 amino acids. Germline V lookup: CDR1 SGHVS, CDR2 FQNEAQ. The CDR3 reads CASSHRGLAGGEEQYF. The CDR3 DNA follows: TGTGCCAGCAGCCACCGGGGGTTAGCGGGGGGGGAAGAGCAGTACTTC.